The present TCR beta chain was sequenced within a study of T cell clonotyping in hematopoietic cell transplantation. The repertoire was sequenced with immunoSEQ multiplex PCR; TCRdb's copy has only in-frame clones and lacks some. This table has some 16,000 clones, 93% appearing once. Described time point: recipient sample about 28 days before transplant, after cytoreduction. Germline CDR1 and CDR2: GTSNPN and SVGIG (reference sequence). The length of the CDR3 is 13 residues. The V gene lost 1 base and the J gene lost 5 bases, with 12 bases spanning the gap. The sequence derives from a man aged 18 to 29 with biphenotypic leukemia. Some clones in this sample may be carry-over from other donors' samples. This sample comprised peripheral blood mononuclear cells, obtained before stem cell transplant. The gene calls are TRBV30 and TRBJ2-7; D might be TRBD1 or TRBD2, each matching 7 bases. CDR3 loop: CAWSGQGGNEQYF. The CDR3 bases are TGTGCCTGGAGTGGACAGGGAGGGAACGAGCAGTACTTC.